This is a list of T cell receptor beta chains from one sample in a study of vaccination and CD4 T cells after COVID-19. These TCRs are of unknown antigen specificity. TCRdb itself ran the PCR reads through MiXCR, one entry per CDR3 protein. The table has about 16,000 distinct CDR3 sequences, approximately 54% seen once. This specimen was CD4+ T cells from blood, cultured in vitro, taken about 7 months after SARS-CoV-2 vaccination. Receptors were obtained from a human donor who had recovered from COVID-19. Each CDR3 is given with its conserved first and last residue. Size is omitted from some rows. Given values are once, few, many or a class for expanded clones.

J	V	size	CDR3
TRBJ2-5	TRBV7-9	NA	CASSPGRDGTSDETQYF
TRBJ1-1	TRBV20-1	few	CSARPMGGSTEAFF
TRBJ2-7	TRBV2	NA	CASSVSGRGDYEQYF
TRBJ1-5	TRBV20-1	few	CSARSPGVGNQPQHF
TRBJ1-6	TRBV6-1	NA	CASSPLQGAGNSPLHF
TRBJ1-6	TRBV2	NA	CASSWGGVETSPLHF
TRBJ2-1	TRBV20-1	few	CSAGDRESQFF
TRBJ1-2	TRBV20-1	few	CSASLGYGYTF
TRBJ2-1	TRBV6-1	NA	CASSLVNSNEQFF
TRBJ1-5	TRBV19	few	CASSIVQGGGQPQHF
TRBJ1-1	TRBV7-2	medium-sized	CASSFQGLNTEAFF
TRBJ1-2	TRBV11-3	NA	CASSLGGPYGYTF
TRBJ1-5	TRBV20-1	NA	CSALPGPLNQPQHF
TRBJ2-3	TRBV20-1	NA	CSARRTGVGGDTQYF
TRBJ2-5	TRBV11-3	NA	CASSFEREGRGQETQYF
TRBJ2-7	TRBV20-1	few	CSARTQVTEQYF
TRBJ1-6	TRBV10-3	NA	CAISETGLGSPLHF
TRBJ1-6	TRBV4-2	NA	CASSQNTGGSYNSPLHF
TRBJ2-7	TRBV20-1	NA	CSALAGGSSSYEQYF
NA	TRBV4-2	NA	CASSQDLGTKTQYF
TRBJ2-7	TRBV6-1	NA	CASHLHGGNEQYF
TRBJ1-2	TRBV30	once	CAHEREYYGYTF
TRBJ1-2	TRBV19	NA	CATSNPTVNYGYTF
TRBJ1-1	TRBV20-1	NA	CSARDRQGLERAFF
TRBJ1-6	TRBV6-5	few	CASSYSALDSPLHF
TRBJ2-5	TRBV19	few	CASSISGPETQYF
TRBJ2-5	TRBV6-1	NA	CAARDSRETQYF
TRBJ2-5	TRBV7-6	few	CASSLRSRGGFTETQYF
TRBJ2-7	TRBV18	NA	CASSPNRGEYEQYF
TRBJ1-5	TRBV20-1	few	CSARDPGTGGSNQPQHF
TRBJ1-5	TRBV6-1	few	CASSPFDRAGSNQPQHF
TRBJ2-5	TRBV20-1	NA	CSARGGRAYQETQYF
TRBJ1-2	TRBV11-3	NA	CASSSKAGYGCTF
TRBJ2-1	TRBV7-9	once	CASSSMSSYNEQFF
TRBJ2-1	TRBV6-1	NA	CASSEGGLHRVNEQFF
TRBJ1-2	TRBV20-1	NA	CSAGRGAGYTF
TRBJ2-1	TRBV7-9	NA	CASSPRPTGAISSYNEQFF
TRBJ2-5	TRBV7-7	few	CASSLMSGQETQYF
TRBJ2-7	TRBV10-3	NA	CAISESIYVAQYF
TRBJ2-3	TRBV19	NA	CASSIGGHSTDTQYF
TRBJ1-2	TRBV6-1	few	CASVQGHYGYTF
TRBJ1-5	TRBV6-1	NA	CASRQHRGNQPQHF
TRBJ2-5	TRBV19	NA	CASSITASAVQETQYF